This TCR beta chain was sequenced for a study of T cell changes during pregnancy in multiple sclerosis (dated by TCRdb to the late 2010s). Study-level background: In women with multiple sclerosis, the researchers looked at how the T cell repertoire shifted as pregnancy progressed.

From the cysteine through the phenylalanine, the CDR3 covers 14 amino acids. Of all the DNA, just the CDR3 is kept, 42 bases in frame from base 1. The germline V gene provides CDR1 MDHEN and CDR2 SYDVKM. Clipping removes 5 bases from V and 7 bases from J, with 2 as the unmatched junction base count. In the case of this clone: It has no known antigen specificity. Within one base of it there is no much larger clone, and no base qualities were kept.

The receptor library was made with the immunoSEQ multiplex PCR assay. In TCRdb, the immuneACCESS table is reduced to in-frame sequences with V and J assigned. These tables do not hold every clone; where another copy was compared, an unresolved V gene accounts for under half, and the others remain unexplained. Counted in this sample were roughly 51,000 clones; 92% of them appeared once. In total, the top ten clones hold 0.15% to 0.2% of the sample. This receptor was obtained from a female donor in good health, enrolled as a control in a pregnancy study. The rearrangement joined TRBV28 to TRBJ1-4; 12 bases in between match TRBD1. The sequencing here drew on CD4+ T cells from peripheral blood mononuclear cells, taken after pregnancy. The DNA sequence is given as TGTGCCAGCAGTAGGGACAGGGGGCGTGAAAAACTGTTTTTT. Its amino acids are CASSRDRGREKLFF.